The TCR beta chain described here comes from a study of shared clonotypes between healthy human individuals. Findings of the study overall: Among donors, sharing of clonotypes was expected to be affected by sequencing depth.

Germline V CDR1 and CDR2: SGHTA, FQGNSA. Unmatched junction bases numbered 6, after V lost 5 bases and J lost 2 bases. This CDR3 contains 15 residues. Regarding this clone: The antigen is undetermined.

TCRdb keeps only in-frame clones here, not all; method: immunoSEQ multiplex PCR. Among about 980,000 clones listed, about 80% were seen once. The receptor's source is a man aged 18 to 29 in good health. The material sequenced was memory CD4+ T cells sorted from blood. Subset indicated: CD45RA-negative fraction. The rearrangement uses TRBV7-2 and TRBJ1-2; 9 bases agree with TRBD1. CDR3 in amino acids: CASSPLGTGNYGYTF. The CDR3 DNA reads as TGTGCCAGCAGCCCACTCGGGACAGGGAACTATGGCTACACCTTC.